These 13 T cell receptor beta chains came from one sample sequenced in a study of identical twins. Each CDR3 protein is one row after TCRdb ran MiXCR on the 5' RACE reads. This table has around 280,000 distinct CDR3 sequences, 8% to 9% appearing once. These records were also assigned to another study, of yellow fever vaccine responses in identical twins.

Sequencing was carried out using memory (CD45RO+) T cells sorted from blood. The receptors were gathered from a woman aged 18-30 years in good health.

This chain links TRBV20-1 with TRBJ1-1; weak D call: TRBD1 (6 bases). CDR1 and CDR2 (germline): DFQATT, SNEGSKA (reference sequence). The CDR3 is 12 residues long. Deletions cut 2 bases from V and 7 bases from J, with 11 bases between. CDR3 in DNA: TGCAGTGCTAGATCCGGACAGATTGAAGCTTTCTTT. Translation: CSARSGQIEAFF.

This clonotype has at least ten counts. An end of the junction does not agree with germline; a read error may underlie this. The rearrangement links TRBV5-1 to TRBJ1-1; perhaps TRBD1 as D (6 bases). This CDR3 region has 14 residues. Germline values: CDR1 SGHRS, CDR2 YFSETQ. The CDR3 is CASSLQGTNTEAFF. CDR3 DNA: TGTGCCAGCAGCTTACAGGGTACGAACACTGAAGCTTTCTTT.

This clonotype was detected ten times or more. The rearrangement links TRBV5-1 to TRBJ1-5, with D tentatively TRBD1 (5 bases). This CDR3 contains 15 residues. V dropped 1 base and J dropped 2 bases, with 10 bases sitting between them. Germline values: CDR1 SGHRS, CDR2 YFSETQ. The CDR3 reads CASSLWGDRNQPQHF. CDR3 DNA sequence: TGCGCCAGCAGCTTGTGGGGGGATCGCAATCAGCCCCAGCATTTT.

The CDR3 loop reads CASSQVTGGPNTGELFF. In DNA, the CDR3 is TGTGCCAGCAGCCAAGTGACGGGAGGGCCGAACACCGGGGAGCTGTTTTTT. This chain links TRBV14 with TRBJ2-2, with 8 bases fitting TRBD2. V lost 1 base, J lost 0 bases, and 4 bases stayed unmatched. CDR3 length: 17 amino acids. In germline, CDR1 is SGHDN, CDR2 FVKESK.

In this sample, this clonotype turned up many times. The chain uses TRBV7-9 and TRBJ2-5; the D is unclear. The V end was cut by 2 bases, the J end by 4 bases, with 5 bases between. There are 12 residues in the CDR3. CDR1 and CDR2 (germline): SEHNR, FQNEAQ (reference sequence). The CDR3 nucleotides are TGTGCCAGCAGCTTACCAAGAGAGACCCAGTACTTC. Protein: CASSLPRETQYF.

The chain uses TRBV20-1 and TRBJ2-5; a weak D match, TRBD1 (6 bases). The germline V and J ends were trimmed by 6 bases and 4 bases, with 18 bases remaining between them. The CDR3 contains 14 residues. The V gene's germline CDR1 is DFQATT and CDR2 SNEGSKA (reference sequence). The CDR3 region is CSARQQGMGETQYF. As DNA, the CDR3 is TGCAGTGCGCGACAACAGGGAATGGGAGAGACCCAGTACTTC.

This clonotype occurred a few times. The CDR3 spells CASSQTTSTNEQYF. Here the CDR3 DNA reads TGTGCCAGCAGCCAAACGACTAGTACCAACGAGCAGTACTTC. V is TRBV3-1 and J is TRBJ2-7; D is perhaps TRBD2 (6 bases). This CDR3 region has 14 residues. V was shortened by 2 bases and J by 5 bases, with 13 bases between the two germline ends. CDR1 and CDR2 (germline): LGHDT, YNNKEL (reference sequence).

This chain links TRBV28 with TRBJ2-1, with TRBD2 as a possible D gene (5 bases). The CDR3 covers 12 residues. Germline V gene lookup returns CDR1 MDHEN and CDR2 SYDVKM. With 6 bases removed from V and 8 bases from J, the gap between germline ends came to 11 bases. The CDR3 loop is CASRTLGDEQFF. The CDR3 nucleotides are TGTGCCAGCAGAACCCTCGGGGATGAGCAGTTCTTC.

The genes are TRBV9 and TRBJ2-5; TRBD1 matches at 10 bases. This CDR3 comprises 16 residues. Germline trimming cut 3 bases from V and 3 bases from J; bases unmatched to any gene: 8. The germline V gene has CDR1 SGDLS and CDR2 YYNGEE. The CDR3 loop reads CASSADKGQGKETQYF. CDR3 in DNA: TGTGCCAGCAGCGCTGATAAGGGACAGGGGAAAGAGACCCAGTACTTC.

In its sample, this clonotype was seen a few times. The chain is built from TRBV2 and TRBJ2-3; no clear D. V shed 9 bases and J shed 1 base, with 17 bases lying between them. In germline, CDR1 is SNHLY, CDR2 FYNNEI. CDR3 length: 15 amino acids. The CDR3 DNA sequence: TGTGCCAGTCCTAGAAATGACGGGCGCACAGATACGCAGTATTTT. Protein product: CASPRNDGRTDTQYF.

This clonotype was seen only a few times. The gene calls are TRBV2 and TRBJ2-2, with 13 bases lining up with TRBD2. The CDR3 length is 16 residues. CDR1 and CDR2 from the germline V gene are SNHLY and FYNNEI. V dropped 6 bases and J dropped 4; count of bases not matched to a gene: 5. The CDR3 sequence: CASRKTSGGLTGELFF. The CDR3, as DNA: TGTGCCAGCAGAAAGACTAGCGGGGGGCTCACCGGGGAGCTGTTTTTT.

Only a few counts were recorded for this clonotype. V gene TRBV11-2 combines with J gene TRBJ2-1; D may be TRBD1 (5 bases). This CDR3 is built from 14 residues. CDR1 SGHAT and CDR2 FQNNGV come from the germline V gene. The V end lost 7 bases, the J end lost 1 base, and 11 bases lay between the germline ends. CDR3 in amino acids: CASTQTESYNEQFF. CDR3 in DNA: TGTGCCAGCACCCAGACAGAGTCCTACAATGAGCAGTTCTTC.

This chain connects TRBV18 to TRBJ2-7; the match to TRBD2 covers 13 bases. V shed 2 bases, J shed 2 bases, and the junction held 9 bases outside the gene matches. Germline CDR1 KGHSH, CDR2 LQKENI. There are 18 residues in the CDR3. The CDR3 DNA reads TGTGCCAGCTCACCAGGACTAGCGGGGGCGAGGCGGACCTACGAGCAGTACTTC. Translated: CASSPGLAGARRTYEQYF.